These 29 T cell receptor beta chains came from one sample sequenced in a study of CXCR3-negative and CXCR3-positive naive CD8 T cells. Via 5' RACE with UMI labels, TRB cDNA libraries were prepared. With the 5' RACE reads reprocessed, TCRdb shows one record per CDR3 protein and no DNA. The sample shows approximately 52,000 distinct CDR3 sequences, and about 20% sits with its ten largest clones. The sample was memory CD8+ T cells from blood. These receptors originate from a human donor in good health. Some clones in this sample may be carry-over from other donors' samples.

The chain joins TRBV19 to TRBJ1-1. Germline CDR1 is LNHDA and CDR2 is SQIVND (reference sequence). This CDR3 has 14 residues. Here the CDR3 reads CASSKPSWASEAFF.

The CDR3: CASSLPPGPTLPGELFF. This chain connects TRBV12-3 or TRBV12-4 to TRBJ2-2; with no DNA, the TCRdb D assignment of TRBD1 cannot be verified. This CDR3 contains 17 residues.

This chain connects TRBV2 to TRBJ2-7; there is no DNA to check the TCRdb D call of TRBD1. The germline V gene encodes CDR1 SNHLY and CDR2 FYNNEI. CDR3 length: 14 residues. The CDR3 protein is CASSEATGSYEQYF.

The chain is built from TRBV9 and TRBJ2-1; TCRdb names TRBD2, which stays unverified in the absence of DNA. CDR3 size: 16 residues. Per the germline V gene, CDR1 is SGDLS and CDR2 is YYNGEE. CDR3 region: CASSVAGLAGDHEQFF.

The chain carries TRBV29-1 and TRBJ2-5; the D gene TCRdb calls, TRBD1, cannot be checked with no DNA. Germline loops: CDR1 SQVTM, CDR2 ANQGSEA. This CDR3 region has 13 residues. The CDR3 loop reads CSVQIGPEETQYF.

The rearrangement links TRBV28 to TRBJ2-4; TCRdb selects TRBD1, and the lack of DNA leaves this call unchecked. Looked up from germline, CDR1 is MDHEN and CDR2 is SYDVKM. The length of the CDR3 is 13 residues. The CDR3 spells CASSLTGKGIQYF.

V usage is TRBV5-4 and J usage is TRBJ2-3; TCRdb returns TRBD1, unconfirmable since there is no DNA. There are 14 residues in the CDR3. Germline values: CDR1 SGHNT, CDR2 YYREEE (reference sequence). This chain's CDR3 is CASSFGTGADTQYF.

The V gene is TRBV30, the J gene TRBJ2-1. The CDR3 spans 13 residues. Germline CDR1 GTSNPN, CDR2 SVGIG (reference sequence). The CDR3 here is CAWKTLRPTGQFF.

The rearrangement uses TRBV10-3 and TRBJ2-3; lacking DNA, the TRBD2 call made by TCRdb goes unchecked. The V gene's germline CDR1 is ENHRY and CDR2 SYGVKD. CDR3 length: 14 residues. CDR3 residues: CASRPSGGTDTQYF.

The gene calls are TRBV7-8 and TRBJ2-2; the D call from TCRdb, TRBD2, cannot be confirmed without DNA. CDR1 SGHVS and CDR2 FQNEAQ come from the germline V gene. The CDR3 is made up of 18 amino acids. The CDR3 protein is CASSSTTSGGFVTGELFF.

The chain uses TRBV20-1 and TRBJ1-1; TCRdb's D call of TRBD1 is untestable without DNA. Germline assignment: CDR1 DFQATT and CDR2 SNEGSKA (reference sequence). There are 14 residues in the CDR3. CDR3 sequence reads: CSARAPDRWTEAFF.

The chain uses TRBV28 and TRBJ2-1; TCRdb names TRBD1, which stays unverified in the absence of DNA. The CDR3 covers 16 residues. CDR1 and CDR2 (germline): MDHEN, SYDVKM. The CDR3: CASSLGPGSHYNEQFF. Full variable domain (remainder filled in from reference TRBV28 and TRBJ2-1): DVKVTQSSRYLVKRTGEKVFLECVQDMDHENMFWYRQDPGLGLRLIYFSYDVKMKEKGDIPEGYSVSREKKERFSLILESASTNQTSMYLCASSLGPGSHYNEQFFGPGTRLTVL.

The rearrangement uses TRBV12-3 or TRBV12-4 and TRBJ1-1; TCRdb names TRBD1, which stays unverified in the absence of DNA. CDR3 length: 15 amino acids. The CDR3 here is CASSSPQEDNTEAFF.

V gene TRBV6-6 combines with J gene TRBJ2-3; TCRdb names TRBD1, which stays unverified in the absence of DNA. Per the germline V gene, CDR1 is MNHNY and CDR2 is SVGAGI (reference sequence). This CDR3 comprises 15 residues. This CDR3 is CASSPTGGSGDTQYF.

CDR3 in amino acids: CASSPPVNEQYF. The chain is built from TRBV7-2 and TRBJ2-7; absent DNA, TCRdb's TRBD1 call cannot be checked. The germline CDR1 and CDR2 sequences are SGHTA and FQGNSA. The CDR3 consists of 12 residues.

V and J are TRBV28 and TRBJ2-3. The CDR3 runs to 14 residues. The V gene's germline CDR1 is MDHEN and CDR2 SYDVKM. This chain's CDR3 is CASSFSLVPDGQYF.

This CDR3 reads CASSQDRGALAEAFF. This chain joins TRBV4-3 and TRBJ1-1; TCRdb names TRBD1, which stays unverified in the absence of DNA. The V gene's germline CDR1 is LGHNA and CDR2 YSLEER. CDR3 length: 15 amino acids.

The chain carries TRBV28 and TRBJ2-3; TCRdb selects TRBD1, and the lack of DNA leaves this call unchecked. This CDR3 is built from 16 residues. Germline assignment: CDR1 MDHEN and CDR2 SYDVKM. The CDR3 loop reads CASSLDGRNSTDTQYF.

V and J are TRBV20-1 and TRBJ2-7; with no DNA, the TCRdb D assignment of TRBD2 cannot be verified. CDR1 is DFQATT and CDR2 is SNEGSKA in the germline V gene (reference sequence). CDR3 length: 13 residues. The CDR3 spells CSARNRENYEQYF.

J is TRBJ2-7 and V is TRBV6-6. Looked up from germline, CDR1 is MNHNY and CDR2 is SVGAGI (reference sequence). This CDR3 is built from 12 residues. The CDR3 spells CASSSVLYEQYF.

The chain couples TRBV29-1 to TRBJ1-1; TCRdb's assignment of TRBD1 cannot be checked, as there is no DNA. This CDR3 has 11 residues. Germline CDR1 and CDR2: SQVTM and ANQGSEA. The CDR3 spells CSVLGAQGAFF.

Judged by frequency, this clonotype is large. V gene TRBV29-1 combines with J gene TRBJ2-7; checking the TCRdb D call of TRBD2 is not possible without DNA. The germline V gene encodes CDR1 SQVTM and CDR2 ANQGSEA. This CDR3 spans 15 amino acids. The CDR3 sequence: CSVWTSGTTSYEQYF.

The J gene is TRBJ2-7, the V gene TRBV30; the D call of TRBD1 rests on TCRdb alone, since no DNA is present to check it. The CDR3 covers 14 residues. Germline V gene sequence: CDR1 GTSNPN, CDR2 SVGIG (reference sequence). The CDR3 sequence is CAWSTGQGTYEQYF.

The chain recombines TRBV7-8 with TRBJ1-5. The CDR3 is 14 amino acids. Germline CDR1 is SGHVS and CDR2 is FQNEAQ. This CDR3 reads CASSLEGSLSPQHF.

The gene calls are TRBV7-3 and TRBJ2-1; TCRdb indicates TRBD1, and absent DNA this call remains unverified. This CDR3 spans 13 amino acids. Germline assignment: CDR1 SGHTA and CDR2 FQGTGA. This CDR3 is CASSFGGSNEQFF.

The chain combines TRBV20-1 with TRBJ2-2; TCRdb gives TRBD1 as the D gene, but with no DNA this cannot be confirmed. The V gene's germline CDR1 is DFQATT and CDR2 SNEGSKA (reference sequence). The CDR3 covers 14 residues. This CDR3 reads CSARTGGDTGELFF.

The rearrangement joins TRBV7-9 to TRBJ2-2; TCRdb designates TRBD2, a call that cannot be tested without DNA. Germline CDR1 SEHNR, CDR2 FQNEAQ (reference sequence). This CDR3 spans 15 amino acids. The CDR3 region is CASSLGLAEPGELFF.

The chain combines TRBV20-1 with TRBJ1-5; the TCRdb D gene call, TRBD1, has no DNA to confirm it. The CDR3 is 14 amino acids. Germline CDR1 is DFQATT and CDR2 is SNEGSKA (reference sequence). CDR3: CSARADRGSQPQHF.

The genes are TRBV12-3 or TRBV12-4 and TRBJ2-5. This CDR3 contains 13 residues. Here the CDR3 reads CASSLAGYETQYF.